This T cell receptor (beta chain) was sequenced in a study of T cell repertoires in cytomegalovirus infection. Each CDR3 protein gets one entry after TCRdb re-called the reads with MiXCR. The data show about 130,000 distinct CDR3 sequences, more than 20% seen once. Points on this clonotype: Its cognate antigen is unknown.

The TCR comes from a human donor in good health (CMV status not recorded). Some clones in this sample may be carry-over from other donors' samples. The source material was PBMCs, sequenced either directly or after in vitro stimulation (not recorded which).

Here the CDR3 DNA reads TGCGCCAGCGGGAAAACTAGGGGGCGCCGGACTGAAGCTTTCTTT. This encodes CASGKTRGRRTEAFF. This rearrangement joins TRBV4-1 to TRBJ1-1, with 7 nucleotides matching TRBD1. The V segment lost 8 bases and the J segment 5 bases; nucleotides outside the gene matches: 14. The germline CDR1 and CDR2 sequences are MGHRA and YSYEKL. The CDR3 is 15 amino acids.